This T cell receptor beta chain was identified in a study of CXCR3-negative and CXCR3-positive naive CD8 T cells. The CDR3 has 13 amino acids. Germline V gene sequence: CDR1 MRHNA, CDR2 SNTAGT. About this clonotype: Antigen unknown.

Study-level points and caveats: Naive subsets showed comparable surface CD5, and TCR interaction strength was also inferred from TRB CDR3 physicochemistry. Naive CXCR3-positive cells had TRB CDR3s more hydrophobic than those of CXCR3-negative naive cells. Both naive subsets showed comparably high diversity, and memory CD8+ cells showed much lower diversity. TRBV-TRBJ usage was similar across naive CXCR3 subsets but distinct in memory cells.

5' RACE that incorporated UMI labels was used to prepare the TRB cDNA libraries. With the 5' RACE reads reprocessed, TCRdb shows one record per CDR3 protein and no DNA. The sample holds over 95,000 distinct CDR3 sequences. The sequenced sample was naive CXCR3+ CD8+ T cells from blood. The subset was: CD45RO-CCR7+CD27+CD95- naive CD8+ T cells expressing CXCR3 (TNR3+). The rearrangement links TRBV6-4 to TRBJ2-7; the TCRdb call, TRBD1, lacks DNA for checking. This TCR came from a human donor in good health. Some clones in this sample may be carry-over from other donors' samples. CDR3 in amino acids: CASESRDSYEQYF.